This T cell receptor (beta chain) was captured by sequencing in a study of OX40 agonist ivuxolimab in advanced cancers. Study-level information: One hepatocellular carcinoma and a couple of cutaneous melanoma patients partially responded.

About this clone itself: Its antigen is still unknown.

General study findings and limits: Determination of antigen specificity was not performed for the expanded peripheral T cells. Some of the lowest clonal expansion was seen in partial responders at 0.1-3.0 mg/kg. CD4+ and CD8+ T cells in blood underwent clonal expansion by week 6 at 0.1 to 3.0 mg/kg.

Germline V gives CDR1 SGHRS, CDR2 YFSETQ. Trimming cost V 4 bases and J 5 bases; bases outside gene matches: 8. CDR3 length: 14 residues. The table came from immunoSEQ multiplex PCR; TCRdb's copy has only in-frame clones and leaves some out. The sample records 65,000 to 85,000 clones, roughly nine tenths being singletons. V usage is TRBV5-1 and J usage is TRBJ2-7; 8 bases line up with TRBD1. The sequence came from an adult with an advanced solid tumor such as melanoma, head and neck, liver or kidney cancer. The input for sequencing was CD4+ or CD8+ T cells sorted from blood, taken in a trial of the OX40 agonist ivuxolimab. The DNA for the CDR3 is TGCGCCAGCAGCCCTGGACAGGGAACCCACGAGCAGTACTTC. Its protein product is CASSPGQGTHEQYF.